The entry below gives a single T cell receptor (beta chain) sequence along with its context. Antigen: not known. CDR1 and CDR2 (germline): MGHDK, SYGVNS. V was clipped by 8 bases and J by 6 bases; unmatched bases: 10. The CDR3 spans 14 residues. The data were taken from a study of beta chain features in type 1 diabetes. Findings of the study overall: HLA influence on TCRB rearrangement stayed unresolved here. VDJ junctions sequenced from type 1 diabetes patients showed fewer insertions and more deletions.

What was sequenced were expressed TCRB transcripts, since all of the isolated RNA had been reverse transcribed. An average approximately 4 million reads came from naive, central memory and regulatory T cell samples. TCRdb keeps only in-frame clones here, not all; method: immunoSEQ multiplex PCR. The profile shows over 350,000 clones, about 16% of them singletons. Sequences were obtained from naive CD4+ T cells from blood. The V and J genes are TRBV25-1 and TRBJ1-1; 9 nucleotides match TRBD1. The receptor's source is a woman aged 18 to 35 in good health. The CDR3 loop is CASSVGQGRPEAFF. The CDR3 DNA reads as TGTGCCAGCTCTGTAGGACAGGGGCGACCTGAAGCTTTCTTT.